Below, 23 T cell receptor beta chains from the same sample are listed, as sequenced in a study of siplizumab effects on memory and regulatory T cells. Data came from immunoSEQ multiplex PCR; TCRdb stores just in-frame clones and leaves some out. The data hold 100,000 or so clones, with about 95% observed a single time. Sequences were obtained from Tregs sorted from blood. Source of these receptors: a human donor in good health.

V is TRBV6-1 and J is TRBJ2-5; D possibly corresponds to TRBD1 (6 bases). This CDR3 has 13 residues. The germline gives CDR1 MNHNS, CDR2 SASEGT. Trimming took off 6 bases at V and 3 bases at J, with 11 bases between the two ends. The CDR3 here is CASRKQGKETQYF. DNA of the CDR3: TGTGCCAGCAGAAAACAGGGAAAAGAGACCCAGTACTTC.

The gene calls are TRBV10-3 and TRBJ1-3; D gene unclear. CDR3 length: 19 amino acids. The V end was cut by 0 bases, the J end by 0 bases, with 18 bases between. Germline V gene sequence: CDR1 ENHRY, CDR2 SYGVKD. The CDR3 sequence is CAISESLDQAAISGNTIYF. The CDR3 bases are TGTGCCATCAGTGAGTCTCTGGATCAGGCAGCCATCTCTGGAAACACCATATATTTT.

Regarding this clone: Other DNA sequences of this sample code for an identical CDR3. The J gene is TRBJ2-7, the V gene TRBV5-1; a weak D match, TRBD1 (6 bases). The ends were cut back, 0 bases at V and 4 bases at J, with 8 bases in the middle. This CDR3 spans 13 amino acids. The germline CDR1 and CDR2 sequences are SGHRS and YFSETQ. Here the CDR3 reads CASSLDRVYEQYF. DNA for the CDR3: TGCGCCAGCAGCTTGGACAGGGTATACGAGCAGTACTTC. The full variable domain, completed using reference TRBV5-1 and TRBJ2-7, is KAGVTQTPRYLIKTRGQQVTLSCSPISGHRSVSWYQQTPGQGLQFLFEYFSETQRNKGNFPGRFSGRQFSNSRSEMNVSTLELGDSALYLCASSLDRVYEQYFGPGTRLTVT.

The CDR3 DNA follows: TGCAGCGTAGGACAGCTTAATCAGCCCCAGCATTTT. Protein: CSVGQLNQPQHF. The rearrangement links TRBV29-1 to TRBJ1-5; perhaps TRBD1 as D (6 bases). CDR1 is SQVTM, CDR2 ANQGSEA, per germline. The CDR3 covers 12 residues. Deletions cut 6 bases from V and 4 bases from J, with 10 bases between.

V is TRBV18 and J is TRBJ2-1, with 7 nucleotides matching TRBD1. CDR1 KGHSH and CDR2 LQKENI come from the germline V gene. The CDR3 runs to 17 residues. V lost 3 bases to trimming and J lost 6 bases; unmatched junction nucleotides: 14. DNA of the CDR3: TGTGCCAGCTCACCCCGAATGCAACCTACAGGGGTCAATGAGCAGTTCTTC. Its translation: CASSPRMQPTGVNEQFF.

In its sample, this clone was seen once. The chain carries TRBV7-2 and TRBJ2-3, with 9 bases fitting TRBD2. Unmatched junction bases numbered 5, after V lost 3 bases and J lost 4 bases. The CDR3 is 15 amino acids. Germline assignment: CDR1 SGHTA and CDR2 FQGNSA. The CDR3 is CASSFAGGRADTQYF. The CDR3 region has the DNA TGTGCCAGCAGCTTCGCTGGCGGGAGGGCAGATACGCAGTATTTT. Full variable domain (missing parts from reference TRBV7-2 and TRBJ2-3): GAGVSQSPSNKVTEKGKDVELRCDPISGHTALYWYRQSLGQGLEFLIYFQGNSAPDKSGLPSDRFSAERTGGSVSTLTIQRTQQEDSAVYLCASSFAGGRADTQYFGPGTRLTVL.

The genes are TRBV18 and TRBJ1-5, with TRBD1 matching over 8 bases. Germline assignment: CDR1 KGHSH and CDR2 LQKENI. This CDR3 spans 15 amino acids. V lost 6 bases to trimming and J lost 4 bases; unmatched junction nucleotides: 8. CDR3 DNA: TGTGCCAGCTCGCCCGACAGGGGACGAAATCAGCCCCAGCATTTT. Translation gives CASSPDRGRNQPQHF. Complete variable domain (other parts from reference TRBV18 and TRBJ1-5): NAGVMQNPRHLVRRRGQEARLRCSPMKGHSHVYWYRQLPEEGLKFMVYLQKENIIDESGMPKERFSAEFPKEGPSILRIQQVVRGDSAAYFCASSPDRGRNQPQHFGDGTRLSIL.

CDR3 DNA: TGCGCCAGCAGCCAAGACCCGTTGGCTAGCGGGCCCTACGAGCAGTACTTC. Its protein is CASSQDPLASGPYEQYF. The V and J genes are TRBV4-1 and TRBJ2-7, with 8 bases lining up with TRBD2. The CDR3 is 17 residues long. Germline trimming cut 0 bases from V and 2 bases from J; bases unmatched to any gene: 9. CDR1 and CDR2 (germline): MGHRA, YSYEKL.

The rearrangement uses TRBV25-1 and TRBJ1-1; tentative D call: TRBD1 (5 bases). This CDR3 has 15 residues. Trimming removed 2 bases at V and 9 bases at J, with 19 bases between. Germline CDR1 MGHDK, CDR2 SYGVNS. The CDR3 spells CASSEPRGAPTKAFF. In nucleotides, the CDR3 is TGTGCCAGCAGTGAACCTAGGGGCGCCCCCACCAAAGCTTTCTTT.

The chain is built from TRBV27 and TRBJ2-7; 7 positions match TRBD1. The CDR3 is 13 amino acids. CDR1 is MNHEY and CDR2 is SMNVEV in the germline V gene (reference sequence). V was clipped by 6 bases and J by 0 bases; unmatched bases: 2. This chain's CDR3 is CASRRTGSYEQYF. The CDR3, as DNA: TGTGCCAGCAGAAGGACAGGCTCCTACGAGCAGTACTTC.

The chain is built from TRBV2 and TRBJ1-1; D call uncertain. Trimming shortened V by 9 bases and J by 8 bases, and 10 bases separated the two germline ends. The CDR3 has 10 amino acids. Germline CDR1 and CDR2: SNHLY and FYNNEI. CDR3 loop: CASLTVEAFF. CDR3 nucleotides: TGTGCCAGTCTGACGGTAGAAGCTTTCTTT.

The chain recombines TRBV28 with TRBJ1-2; TRBD1 matches 8 bases. The V gene end was trimmed by 3 bases and the J gene end by 7 bases; junction bases not matched to a gene: 7. The CDR3 totals 14 residues. Germline-derived CDR1 and CDR2 are MDHEN and SYDVKM. CDR3 bases: TGTGCCAGCAGTTTCAGACAGGGGATAAGTGGCTACACCTTC. It translates to CASSFRQGISGYTF.

This clone occurred once. The chain has TRBV7-8 and TRBJ2-7; a possible D gene is TRBD1 (8 bases). The germline V gene has CDR1 SGHVS and CDR2 FQNEAQ. This CDR3 comprises 15 residues. The ends were cut back, 2 bases at V and 3 bases at J, with 14 bases in the middle. The CDR3 DNA follows: TGTGCCAGCAGCTTAAGCACAGGGGGGGGCTACGAGCAGTACTTC. Protein sequence: CASSLSTGGGYEQYF.

The V and J genes are TRBV18 and TRBJ2-3, with 12 positions matching TRBD2. The CDR3 totals 16 residues. The trim removed 3 bases at V and 4 bases at J, leaving 5 bases unmatched. The germline CDR1 and CDR2 sequences are KGHSH and LQKENI. The DNA of the CDR3 is TGTGCCAGCTCACCGGGTCTAGCGGGAGGGTCAGATACGCAGTATTTT. This sequence encodes CASSPGLAGGSDTQYF.

This clone has a single count. The rearrangement uses TRBV19 and TRBJ1-2, with TRBD1 matching over 7 bases. Germline V gives CDR1 LNHDA, CDR2 SQIVND (reference sequence). The CDR3 length is 16 residues. V lost 4 bases, J lost 5 bases, and 13 bases stayed unmatched. The CDR3 is CASSTSVTGAQYGYTF. Here the CDR3 DNA reads TGTGCCAGTAGTACATCCGTTACAGGGGCTCAATATGGCTACACCTTC.

The chain uses TRBV7-3 and TRBJ2-3, with 9 bases identical to TRBD2. The CDR3 contains 17 residues. V lost 2 bases and J lost 2; bases outside the gene matches: 8. Germline V gene sequence: CDR1 SGHTA, CDR2 FQGTGA. CDR3 residues: CASSLLVAGENTDTQYF. The CDR3 nucleotides read TGTGCCAGCAGCTTACTCGTAGCGGGAGAGAACACAGATACGCAGTATTTT. The full variable domain, with the rest looked up from reference TRBV7-3 and TRBJ2-3, is GAGVSQTPSNKVTEKGKYVELRCDPISGHTALYWYRQSLGQGPEFLIYFQGTGAADDSGLPNDRFFAVRPEGSVSTLKIQRTERGDSAVYLCASSLLVAGENTDTQYFGPGTRLTVL.

The rearrangement joins TRBV6-1 to TRBJ1-5; D remains unclear. This CDR3 contains 15 residues. Germline V lookup: CDR1 MNHNS, CDR2 SASEGT. V was shortened by 5 bases and J by 2 bases, with 13 bases between the two germline ends. The CDR3 loop reads CASSSRGLRNQPQHF. In nucleotides, the CDR3 is TGTGCCAGCAGTTCCCGAGGGCTCCGCAATCAGCCCCAGCATTTT.

The V gene is TRBV19, the J gene TRBJ2-2, with TRBD2 as a possible D gene (6 bases). V lost 7 bases, J lost 1 base, and 13 bases lay in between. CDR3 length: 15 residues. Germline CDR1 and CDR2: LNHDA and SQIVND (reference sequence). The DNA of the CDR3 is TGTGCCAGTACTCGAGCGGGCCTGAACACCGGGGAGCTGTTTTTT. As protein: CASTRAGLNTGELFF.

A single count supports this clone. This chain links TRBV5-1 with TRBJ2-1; unclear D gene. Germline CDR1 reads SGHRS; CDR2 reads YFSETQ. Trimming pared 0 bases from V and 9 bases from J, leaving 13 bases between. The CDR3 is made up of 14 amino acids. The CDR3 spells CASSLVSGSGEQFF. The CDR3 DNA follows: TGCGCCAGCAGCTTGGTTTCGGGTTCCGGTGAGCAGTTCTTC.

The rearrangement joins TRBV29-1 to TRBJ1-1, with D maybe TRBD1 (6 bases). The germline gives CDR1 SQVTM, CDR2 ANQGSEA. Trimming shortened V by 3 bases and J by 0 bases, and 14 bases separated the two germline ends. This CDR3 has 15 residues. The CDR3 coding sequence is TGCAGCGTTGACGTTTCCGGGACACTGAACACTGAAGCTTTCTTT. Protein product: CSVDVSGTLNTEAFF.

CDR3 residues: CASSEFMGTKNTEAFF. Written as DNA, the CDR3 is TGCGCCAGCAGTGAGTTCATGGGGACAAAGAACACTGAAGCTTTCTTT. This sequence joins TRBV10-2 and TRBJ1-1, with D perhaps TRBD1 (6 bases). Per the germline V gene, CDR1 is WSHSY and CDR2 is SAAADI. This CDR3 comprises 16 residues. V lost 1 base and J lost 1, with 13 bases in between.

The genes are TRBV5-1 and TRBJ1-4; 8 nucleotides align to TRBD1. The V segment lost 5 bases and the J segment 6 bases; nucleotides outside the gene matches: 6. The CDR3 is made up of 14 amino acids. In germline, CDR1 is SGHRS, CDR2 YFSETQ. DNA of the CDR3: TGCGCCAGCAGAATTGGACAGGGCGATGAAAAACTGTTTTTT. Translated: CASRIGQGDEKLFF.

On this clone itself: One junction end disagrees with the germline gene, perhaps due to a read error. The chain has TRBV2 and TRBJ1-5, with 7 bases fitting TRBD1. This CDR3 spans 15 amino acids. The germline CDR1 and CDR2 sequences are SNHLY and FYNNEI. CDR3 sequence reads: CASREDRARDQPQHF. CDR3 bases: TGTGCCAGCAGGGAAGACAGGGCTAGGGATCAGCCCCAGCATTTT. Looking up the rest from reference TRBV2 and TRBJ1-5 gives the full variable domain: EPEVTQTPSHQVTQMGQEVILRCVPISNHLYFYWYRQILGQKVEFLVSFYNNEISEKSEIFDDQFSVERPDGSNFTLKIRSTKLEDSAMYFCASREDRARDQPQHFGDGTRLSIL.